Given below is one T cell receptor beta chain in context. CDR1 and CDR2 (germline): SEHNR, FQNEAQ (reference sequence). The CDR3 has 12 residues. The V gene lost 1 base and the J gene lost 7 bases, with 7 bases spanning the gap. This specimen comes from a study of blood T cell repertoires in COVID-19. Study as a whole: Samples of COVID-19 (acute and convalescent) were obtained from the United States, Italy and Spain. Sources were T cells, B-cell-depleted T cells, or PBMCs; the material itself was cDNA or gDNA.

As originally analysed: Cell counts per sample came from amplifying reference gene primers. Measured with immunoSEQ multiplex PCR; TCRdb has only the in-frame clones, and not every one. Clone size and V and J calls were adopted from that table, with D and trimming inferred from the DNA. The table has 20,000 to 25,000 clones, 80% to 85% seen once; the top ten hold about a fifth. The sequence was collected from a man older than 75 with active or convalescent COVID-19. This sequence joins TRBV7-9 and TRBJ1-2; D gene ambiguous. The sequencing input was peripheral blood. CDR3 in amino acids: CASSLGAGGYTF. CDR3 DNA: TGTGCCAGCAGCTTAGGGGCGGGTGGCTACACCTTC.